This TCR beta chain was obtained from a study of beta chain features in type 1 diabetes. Note on this clone: As yet, its antigen is unknown. The same CDR3 also results from other DNA sequences found in this sample.

Study-wide results and limits: Type 1 diabetes patients showed a moderate but significant shortening of TCRB CDR3s in all four CD4+ subsets. TCRB repertoires of naive, central memory and Treg cells appeared more similar among patients than among healthy donors.

A single heparinised blood sample, averaging approximately 116 mL, was obtained per donor. Via the markers CD45RO/CCR7/CD25/CD127/CD95/CD27, stem cell-like memory, regulatory, central memory and naive CD4+ cells were sorted. The sequenced template was cDNA made from the entire isolated RNA. Profiling relied on immunoSEQ multiplex PCR, and the TCRdb table lists in-frame clones only, not all of them. The repertoire includes 390,000 or so clones, approximately 15% of them detected once, and roughly 0.035% sits in the top ten. From germline, CDR1 is SQVTM and CDR2 ANQGSEA. There are 11 residues in the CDR3. The V gene lost 6 bases and the J gene lost 3 bases, with 7 bases spanning the gap.

The sequenced sample consisted of naive CD4+ T cells from blood. This chain links TRBV29-1 with TRBJ2-3; maybe TRBD1 (6 bases). The TCR originated in a man aged 25-40 years in good health. CDR3 nucleotide sequence: TGCAGCGTGGGGACAACAGATACGCAGTATTTT. Protein product: CSVGTTDTQYF.